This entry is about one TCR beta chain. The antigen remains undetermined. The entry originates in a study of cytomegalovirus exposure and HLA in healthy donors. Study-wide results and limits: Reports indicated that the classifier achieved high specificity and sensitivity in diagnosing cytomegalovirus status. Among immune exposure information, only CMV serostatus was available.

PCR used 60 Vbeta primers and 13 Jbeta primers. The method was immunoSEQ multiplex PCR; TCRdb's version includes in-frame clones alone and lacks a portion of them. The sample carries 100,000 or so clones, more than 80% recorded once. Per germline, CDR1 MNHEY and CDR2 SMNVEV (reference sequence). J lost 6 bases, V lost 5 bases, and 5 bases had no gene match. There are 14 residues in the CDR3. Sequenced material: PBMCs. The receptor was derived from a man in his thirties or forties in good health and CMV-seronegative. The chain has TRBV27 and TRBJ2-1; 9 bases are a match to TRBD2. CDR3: CASSVAGEVNEQFF. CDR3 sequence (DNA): TGTGCCAGCAGTGTAGCGGGAGAAGTCAATGAGCAGTTCTTC.